This entry features one TCR beta chain sequence. The DNA ends 3 residues before the CDR3 does, and the rest of the CDR3 is filled in from the germline J gene. The sample is drawn from a study of T cells in women clearing cervical HPV infection. Study summary: Controls gave blood once infection was undetectable; cases at lesion identification.

Data came from immunoSEQ multiplex PCR; TCRdb stores just in-frame clones and leaves some out. Here the sample table reports approximately 28,000 clones. Germline CDR1 is SEHNR and CDR2 is FQNEAQ (reference sequence). This CDR3 comprises 13 residues. V was trimmed by 0 bases and J by 6 bases, leaving 9 bases between them. The rearrangement joins TRBV7-9 to TRBJ2-7; D may be TRBD2 (7 bases). The sequenced sample consisted of blood buffy coat. The source of this sequence is a woman aged 18-70 years with a cervical HPV16 infection that either progressed to CIN3+ or cleared (not recorded which). The CDR3 region is CASSLAGGAEQYF. The covered CDR3 bases are TGTGCCAGCAGCTTAGCGGGGGGGGCCGAG.